Listed here are 7 T cell receptor beta chains from one sample, sequenced in a study of OX40 agonist ivuxolimab in advanced cancers. Sequenced by immunoSEQ multiplex PCR; TCRdb stores in-frame clones only, minus some. Of 70,000 to 85,000 clones listed, around 94% are singletons. The sequenced sample was CD4+ or CD8+ T cells sorted from blood, obtained in a trial of the OX40 agonist ivuxolimab. The origin of the receptors is an adult with an advanced solid tumor such as melanoma, head and neck, liver or kidney cancer.

The V gene is TRBV5-4, the J gene TRBJ2-7; the D call may be TRBD1 or TRBD2 (5 bases each). Germline CDR1 reads SGHNT; CDR2 reads YYREEE (reference sequence). Trimming left V 4 bases short and J 2 bases short, with 13 bases between. CDR3 size: 14 residues. CDR3: CASSPGRFTYEQYF. Here the CDR3 DNA reads TGTGCCAGCAGCCCGGGACGGTTTACCTACGAGCAGTACTTC.

The chain has TRBV12-5 and TRBJ1-5; TRBD1 matches at 10 bases. This CDR3 is built from 16 residues. V dropped 6 bases and J dropped 4; count of bases not matched to a gene: 9. Germline V lookup: CDR1 LGHNT, CDR2 FRNRAP. CDR3 amino acids: CASGLDRGPKNQPQHF. CDR3 nucleotides: TGTGCTAGTGGACTTGACAGGGGGCCCAAGAATCAGCCCCAGCATTTT.

The chain combines TRBV29-1 with TRBJ2-1; 12 nucleotides align to TRBD2. J lost 2 bases, V lost 7 bases, and 15 bases had no gene match. The CDR3 consists of 18 residues. The V gene's germline CDR1 is SQVTM and CDR2 ANQGSEA. CDR3 loop: CSGLVTSGRPFTYNEQFF. The DNA for the CDR3 is TGCAGCGGCCTTGTGACTAGCGGGAGACCCTTCACCTACAATGAGCAGTTCTTC.

The gene calls are TRBV5-8 and TRBJ2-2; D call uncertain. The CDR3 consists of 16 residues. With 0 bases removed from V and 0 bases from J, the gap between germline ends came to 9 bases. Germline V gives CDR1 SGHTS, CDR2 YDEGEE. CDR3 loop: CASSLETLANTGELFF. In nucleotides, the CDR3 is TGTGCCAGCAGCTTGGAAACCTTGGCGAACACCGGGGAGCTGTTTTTT.

This chain's CDR3 is CASSPGLAGVQYEQYF. CDR3 nucleotide sequence: TGTGCCAGCAGCCCCGGACTAGCGGGAGTCCAATACGAGCAGTACTTC. The chain combines TRBV7-9 with TRBJ2-7; 13 positions match TRBD2. Germline loops: CDR1 SEHNR, CDR2 FQNEAQ (reference sequence). V lost 5 bases and J lost 4; bases outside the gene matches: 8. The CDR3 sequence is 16 residues long.

This rearrangement joins TRBV28 to TRBJ2-5; TRBD2 is a possible D gene (5 bases). Trimming cost V 11 bases and J 2 bases, with 12 bases left between them. The CDR3 is 12 amino acids. Germline V gene data show CDR1 as MDHEN and CDR2 as SYDVKM. Written as DNA, the CDR3 is TGTGCCTCGCATCGACTACAAGAGACCCAGTACTTC. Encoded protein: CASHRLQETQYF.

This clone was found once. The chain links TRBV9 to TRBJ2-7; a possible D gene is TRBD1 (5 bases). The V end lost 0 bases, the J end lost 2 bases, and 12 bases lay between the germline ends. The V gene's germline CDR1 is SGDLS and CDR2 YYNGEE. There are 15 residues in the CDR3. CDR3 DNA: TGTGCCAGCAGCGTAGGACCGACAGTGGCCTACGAGCAGTACTTC. This gives the protein CASSVGPTVAYEQYF.